This T cell receptor beta chain was obtained from a study of T cell responses to AZD1222 COVID-19 vaccine. This clone was counted a few times. Its antigen is undetermined. Regarding the study as a whole: Spike-spanning, vaccine-associated CD4 TCRs were dominant at 160-218 and 743-854. Rises in breadth and depth of Spike-specific TCRs came after two AZD1222 doses. The donors showed a predominance of white British ancestry and of females, with possible underestimation of clonal diversity. Samples come after the peak T cell response, not at day 14.

The CDR3 consists of 12 residues. In germline, CDR1 is LNHDA, CDR2 SQIVND (reference sequence). The V gene lost 9 bases and the J gene lost 2 bases, with 11 bases spanning the gap. This table comes from immunoSEQ multiplex PCR, and its TCRdb copy is limited to in-frame clones, with some not included. The sample consists of roughly 70,000 clones, around 85% of them appearing once. The chain uses TRBV19 and TRBJ2-7; either TRBD1 or TRBD2 may supply D (5 bases each). The sequence was collected from an adult in good health. Sequenced here: peripheral blood, sampled on day 0 of AZD1222 vaccination. The CDR3 protein is CASRDGTYEQYF. The DNA of the CDR3 is TGTGCCAGCAGGGACGGGACCTACGAGCAGTACTTC.